This TCR beta chain originates from a study of blood T cell repertoires in COVID-19 (dated by TCRdb to about 2020). Describing the broader study: Samples from collaborators originated in the United States, Italy and Spain and spanned both the acute and convalescent phases of COVID-19. The prospective study material was composed of cDNA or gDNA derived from T cells, B-cell-depleted T cells, or PBMCs. Subjects who had been exposed to COVID-19, were actively infected with it, or had recovered from it provided the deeply sampled blood TCRbeta repertoires that made up the dataset. The repertoires were made available in a free public database intended to serve as a resource for research on the immune response to SARS-CoV-2. Samples were obtained from the ongoing ImmuneRACE study (first 160 participants) and from 1,254 subjects provided by 6 global collaborators. Nearly every sample came with metadata listing a de-identified subject ID, COVID-19 status, age in years and sex. Where HLA class I and class II types were available, the types were taken from metadata supplied by the sample provider, not from assay-based typing. The paper as a whole reports these results and caveats: The amount of clinical and demographic metadata varied by source and participant and was provided uncurated.

The CDR3 goes from the cysteine to the phenylalanine over 16 residues. The only DNA kept is the CDR3, 48 bases in frame from the first base. From a lookup of the germline V gene, CDR1 and CDR2 are SGHDT and YYEEEE. Trimmed from V: 7 bases; trimmed from J: 8 bases; junction bases lacking a gene match: 12. Collaborating institutions collected whole blood in K2EDTA tubes following their own protocols. For TCRbeta analysis, collaborators shipped samples as frozen whole blood, isolated PBMCs, or DNA extracted from either of those sample types. TCRbeta CDR3 regions were amplified from genomic DNA by means of the immunoSEQ Assay, a bias-controlled multiplex PCR. Processing in the source paper ran as follows. The number of nucleated cells in each sample was estimated from the amplification of reference gene primers within the assay. To quantify the absolute abundance of each unique TCRbeta CDR3 rearrangement, sequence reads were collapsed and filtered. For each sample, productive Simpson clonality was calculated as the square root of Simpson's diversity index across productive rearrangements. TCRdb's version of the immuneACCESS table is confined to in-frame rearrangements and falls short of the full clone set. An unresolved V gene accounts for under half of the shortfall where checked; the remainder is of unknown origin. V, J and clone size are those of that table, while D and trimming were read from the DNA. This sample is represented by 150,000 or so clones; about 80% of them were singletons. The top ten clonotypes cover 35% to 45% of the sample.

As concerns this clone: Its target antigen remains unknown. Within one base of it there is no much larger clone, and no base qualities were kept.

Recombination connected TRBV5-6 to TRBJ1-6; 10 central bases correspond to TRBD1. The sample was peripheral blood. This sequence originates from a human donor in a cohort sampled during active COVID-19. The CDR3 in this case is CASGPRQGAPDSPLHF. The DNA sequence is as follows: TGTGCCAGCGGCCCGCGACAGGGGGCGCCGGATTCACCCCTCCACTTT.